Listed here is a single T cell receptor (beta chain). Per the authors' pipeline: Nucleated cell number was recorded as an estimate derived from reference gene primer amplification. Clones were read by immunoSEQ multiplex PCR, and TCRdb kept only the in-frame ones, dropping some. V and J calls plus clone size are reproduced from that table; the DNA served to infer D and trimming. The data hold some 150,000 clones, with about 86% observed a single time. The sample originates from a study of blood T cell repertoires in COVID-19. Study details: There were acute and convalescent COVID-19 samples, and they came from the United States, Italy and Spain. Sources were T cells, B-cell-depleted T cells, or PBMCs; the material itself was cDNA or gDNA.

Unmatched junction bases numbered 7, after V lost 6 bases and J lost 8 bases. Germline V CDR1 and CDR2: LGHNT, FRNRAP. The CDR3 extends over 14 amino acids. Sequencing was done on a sample of peripheral blood. This TCR came from a woman aged 60-70 years with acute or convalescent COVID-19. The chain joins TRBV12-5 to TRBJ1-2, with 12 bases that match TRBD1. The CDR3 region is CASGGTGGPWGYTF. For the CDR3, the DNA is TGTGCTAGTGGGGGGACAGGGGGCCCTTGGGGCTACACCTTC.